This passage covers 7 T cell receptor beta chains from one sample sequenced in a study of T-cell reconstitution after alpha-beta-depleted transplantation in children. The TCRbeta library was prepared with unique molecular identifiers. TCRdb redid the calling of the PCR reads with MiXCR, one entry per CDR3 protein. The table has fewer than 350,000 distinct CDR3 sequences, over 9.5% seen once. Sequencing used PBMCs, obtained before TCRalphabeta/CD19-depleted stem cell transplant. Receptors were obtained from a boy younger than two with acute myeloid leukemia, due to receive a stem cell transplant.

A note on this clonotype: A read error is possible here, since a much larger clone lies one base away. This CDR3 fails to terminate in the conserved phenylalanine or tryptophan, so it likely reflects a read error. The CDR3 here is CASSELRNTGELFS. The CDR3 DNA is TGTGCCAGCAGTGAACTCAGGAACACCGGGGAGCTGTTTTCT. The chain recombines TRBV6-1 with TRBJ2-2; no definite D call. The CDR3 sequence is 14 residues long. The germline V and J ends were trimmed by 2 bases and 1 base, with 5 bases remaining between them. The V gene's germline CDR1 is MNHNS and CDR2 SASEGT.

The chain has TRBV14 and TRBJ2-7; a possible D gene is TRBD1 (5 bases). The CDR3 is made up of 15 amino acids. Looked up from germline, CDR1 is SGHDN and CDR2 is FVKESK. The ends were cut back, 1 base at V and 3 bases at J, with 13 bases in the middle. The chain's CDR3 is CASSQGKTDGYEQYF. The CDR3 nucleotides read TGTGCCAGCAGCCAAGGAAAGACAGACGGCTACGAGCAGTACTTC.

Many counts were recorded for this clonotype. The rearrangement links TRBV12-3 or TRBV12-4 to TRBJ1-2; 8 bases are shared with TRBD1. The length of the CDR3 is 14 residues. Unmatched junction bases numbered 9, after V lost 4 bases and J lost 8 bases. CDR3 bases: TGTGCCAGCAGTTCCGGACAGGGCCTGGGAGGCTACACCTTC. Protein sequence: CASSSGQGLGGYTF.

This clonotype was observed a handful of times. This sequence joins TRBV7-8 and TRBJ2-1, with 14 bases identical to TRBD2. V lost 4 bases to trimming and J lost 3 bases; unmatched junction nucleotides: 2. CDR1 and CDR2 (germline): SGHVS, FQNEAQ. The CDR3 covers 16 residues. The CDR3 loop is CASSWTSGRYYNEQFF. The CDR3 DNA follows: TGTGCCAGCAGCTGGACTAGCGGGAGGTACTACAATGAGCAGTTCTTC. The full variable domain, with the rest looked up from reference TRBV7-8 and TRBJ2-1, is GAGVSQSPRYKVAKRGQDVALRCDPISGHVSLFWYQQALGQGPEFLTYFQNEAQLDKSGLPSDRFFAERPEGSVSTLKIQRTQQEDSAVYLCASSWTSGRYYNEQFFGPGTRLTVL.

This clonotype was observed at least ten times. V gene TRBV21-1 combines with J gene TRBJ1-3; the DNA was not used to check the table's D call, TRBD1. TRBV21-1 is termed a pseudogene. This CDR3 spans 19 amino acids. The CDR3 loop reads CASSKGPSHRDTSGNTIYF. The CDR3 nucleotides read TGTGCCAGCAGCAAAGGGCCCTCGCACCGGGACACCTCTGGAAACACCATATATTTT.

This clonotype qualifies as medium-sized. This rearrangement joins TRBV5-1 to TRBJ2-1; maybe TRBD1 (6 bases). V was cut by 3 bases and J by 6 bases, with 16 bases left in between. Germline-derived CDR1 and CDR2 are SGHRS and YFSETQ. The CDR3 runs to 15 residues. The CDR3 DNA is TGCGCCAGCAGCTGGGACATCGGGTATGTCAATGAGCAGTTCTTC. Residues: CASSWDIGYVNEQFF.

This clonotype was recorded many times. The chain recombines TRBV20-1 with TRBJ2-3, with 10 bases lining up with TRBD2. The CDR3 has 13 amino acids. Germline values: CDR1 DFQATT, CDR2 SNEGSKA (reference sequence). The J segment lost 6 bases and the V segment lost 6 bases, leaving 6 bases of the junction unmatched. The CDR3 region is CSALSGRLDTQYF. The CDR3 DNA is TGCAGTGCACTTAGCGGGAGGTTGGATACGCAGTATTTT.